The rows below give T cell receptor beta chains drawn from one sample of a study of shared clonotypes between healthy human individuals. Repertoires were generated with immunoSEQ multiplex PCR, while TCRdb's copy carries only in-frame clones and drops some. The data show roughly 2.5 million clones, with approximately 94% seen just once and 0.13% to 0.15% held by the top ten. Sequencing was carried out using naive CD4+ T cells sorted from blood. These receptors came from a man younger than 30 in good health. CDR3s include the opening cysteine and the closing phenylalanine or tryptophan. A D gene is named only where the DNA matches it firmly. Not all rows give a size; the values are once, few, many and, for expanded clones, a class.

size,D,J,V,CDR3,DNA
.,TRBD1,TRBJ2-5,TRBV6-4,CASSDFDRGPVQETQYF,TGTGCCAGCAGTGACTTCGATAGGGGGCCTGTACAAGAGACCCAGTACTTC
once,TRBD2,TRBJ2-5,TRBV10-3,CAISRGRAGGQETQYF,TGTGCCATCAGCCGCGGTCGTGCGGGGGGCCAAGAGACCCAGTACTTC
.,.,TRBJ1-2,TRBV19,CASSMSAGSSYGYTF,TGTGCCAGTAGTATGAGTGCAGGGTCGAGTTATGGCTACACCTTC
.,.,TRBJ1-6,TRBV10-2,CASSGDYNSPLHF,TGCGCCAGCAGTGGCGATTATAATTCACCCCTCCACTTT
.,.,TRBJ2-3,TRBV7-2,CASSLLGFTDTQYF,TGTGCCAGCAGCTTATTAGGGTTCACAGATACGCAGTATTTT
.,.,TRBJ2-3,TRBV5-6,CASSLKGHPTDTQYF,TGTGCCAGCAGCCTAAAGGGACACCCCACAGATACGCAGTATTTT
.,.,TRBJ1-2,TRBV7-2,CASSPAGNYGHTF,TGTGCCAGCAGCCCGGCAGGGAACTATGGCCACACCTTC
.,.,TRBJ2-5,TRBV6-1,CATGSGWETQYF,TGTGCCACCGGGTCAGGATGGGAGACCCAGTACTTC
.,.,TRBJ2-2,TRBV10-2,CASSVGRMNTGELFF,TGCGCCAGCAGTGTTGGACGGATGAACACCGGGGAGCTGTTTTTT
.,TRBD2,TRBJ2-3,TRBV2,CASSEAGVGTDTQYF,TGTGCCAGCAGTGAGGCGGGAGTGGGCACAGATACGCAGTATTTT
.,.,TRBJ1-2,TRBV30,CAWSTRTSREGGYTF,TGTGCCTGGAGTACGAGGACATCCCGTGAGGGTGGCTACACCTTC
.,.,TRBJ1-4,TRBV7-2,CASSSPGGDGEKLFF,TGTGCCAGCAGCTCGCCGGGGGGGGATGGTGAAAAACTGTTTTTT
.,TRBD1,TRBJ1-2,TRBV5-1,CASSPGQGGGYTF,TGCGCCAGCAGCCCGGGACAGGGGGGCGGCTACACCTTC
.,.,TRBJ1-4,TRBV11-2,CASSLAGHPNEKLFF,TGTGCCAGCAGCTTAGCGGGACACCCTAATGAAAAACTGTTTTTT
.,.,TRBJ1-5,TRBV6-1,CASSEAMGVVSNQPQHF,TGTGCCAGCAGTGAAGCTATGGGGGTGGTAAGCAATCAGCCCCAGCATTTT
.,.,TRBJ1-2,TRBV18,CASSVDSTDGYTF,TGTGCCAGCTCCGTGGACAGTACGGATGGCTACACCTTC
.,.,TRBJ1-2,TRBV30,CAWGVTGGYTF,TGTGCCTGGGGGGTGACCGGGGGCTACACCTTC
.,.,TRBJ1-2,TRBV2,CASSEEAYGYTF,TGTGCCAGCAGTGAAGAGGCCTATGGCTACACCTTC
.,.,TRBJ2-3,TRBV20-1,CSSRVADTQYF,TGCAGTTCCCGGGTGGCAGATACGCAGTATTTT
.,.,TRBJ2-1,TRBV25-1,CASSEMGVVYNEQFF,TGTGCCAGCAGTGAAATGGGGGTAGTCTACAATGAGCAGTTCTTC
.,TRBD2,TRBJ2-7,TRBV6-5,CASSTPGGEQYF,TGTGCCAGCAGTACCCCGGGGGGCGAGCAGTACTTC
.,TRBD2,TRBJ2-1,TRBV10-1,CASSESGWTSGYNEQFF,TGCGCCAGCAGTGAGTCGGGATGGACTAGCGGGTACAATGAGCAGTTCTTC
.,TRBD1,TRBJ1-6,TRBV5-4,CASSPGQDNSPLHF,TGTGCCAGCAGCCCGGGACAGGATAATTCACCCCTCCACTTT
.,.,TRBJ2-3,TRBV6-4,CASSVEDTDTQYF,TGTGCCAGCAGTGTGGAGGACACAGATACGCAGTATTTT
.,TRBD2,TRBJ2-1,TRBV19,CASRAGGSSYNEQFF,TGTGCCAGTAGAGCGGGGGGAAGCTCCTACAATGAGCAGTTCTTC
few,.,TRBJ1-6,TRBV2,CASSESVIHF,TGTGCCAGCAGTGAATCAGTCATCCACTTT
.,TRBD2,TRBJ2-3,TRBV5-1,CASSSGLATDTQYF,TGCGCCAGCAGCTCCGGACTAGCAACAGATACGCAGTATTTT
.,.,TRBJ1-1,TRBV13,CASSGDFNTEAFF,TGTGCCAGCAGCGGCGACTTCAACACTGAAGCTTTCTTT
.,.,TRBJ1-3,TRBV28,CATGISGNTIYF,TGTGCCACCGGCATCTCTGGAAACACCATATATTTT
.,.,TRBJ1-1,TRBV6-5,CASSYPSNGIEAFF,TGTGCCAGCAGTTATCCGTCAAATGGGATTGAAGCTTTCTTT
.,TRBD1,TRBJ2-2,TRBV28,CASSLSRWGQANTGELFF,TGTGCCAGCAGTTTGAGCCGATGGGGACAGGCGAACACCGGGGAGCTGTTTTTT
.,.,TRBJ2-5,TRBV6-5,CASSKEGGPRETQYF,TGTGCCAGCAGTAAGGAGGGGGGGCCAAGGGAGACCCAGTACTTC
.,TRBD1,TRBJ2-7,TRBV28,CASTEQGAGYEQYF,TGTGCCAGCACCGAACAGGGGGCCGGGTACGAGCAGTACTTC
.,TRBD1,TRBJ2-5,TRBV7-2,CASSSVGQGGRETQYF,TGTGCCAGCAGCTCGGTGGGACAGGGGGGAAGGGAGACCCAGTACTTC
.,.,TRBJ1-2,TRBV25-1,CASSEDNYGYTF,TGTGCCAGCAGTGAAGATAACTATGGCTACACCTTC
.,TRBD1,TRBJ1-5,TRBV5-6,CASSSDRGMSNQPQHF,TGTGCCAGCAGCTCAGACAGGGGAATGAGTAATCAGCCCCAGCATTTT
.,TRBD1,TRBJ2-2,TRBV10-1,CASSELGQNTGELFF,TGCGCCAGCAGTGAGTTGGGACAGAACACTGGGGAGCTGTTTTTT
.,.,TRBJ2-2,TRBV30,CAWSRWGFGTGELFF,TGTGCCTGGAGTAGGTGGGGGTTCGGCACCGGGGAGCTGTTTTTT
.,.,TRBJ2-1,TRBV7-2,CASSLLGRLGNEQFF,TGTGCCAGCAGCTTATTAGGTCGGCTCGGCAATGAGCAGTTCTTC
.,.,TRBJ2-5,TRBV11-3,CASSLDPGETQYF,TGTGCCAGCAGCTTAGATCCCGGGGAGACCCAGTACTTC
.,TRBD1,TRBJ1-1,TRBV5-4,CASSLIGGGLNTEAFF,TGTGCCAGCAGCTTGATAGGGGGCGGGTTGAACACTGAAGCTTTCTTT
once,.,TRBJ1-5,TRBV28,CASSFPGRKDSNQPQHF,TGTGCCAGCAGTTTCCCAGGACGAAAAGATAGCAATCAGCCCCAGCATTTT
.,.,TRBJ1-2,TRBV30,CAWLNRDSFLGYTF,TGTGCCTGGCTGAACCGGGACTCCTTCCTCGGCTACACCTTC
.,.,TRBJ1-2,TRBV6-1,CASSREAASNYGYTF,TGTGCCAGCAGTAGGGAGGCAGCTTCTAACTATGGCTACACCTTC
.,.,TRBJ2-1,TRBV5-1,CASSLGRVGLNNEQFF,TGCGCCAGCAGCTTGGGACGGGTAGGACTTAACAATGAGCAGTTCTTC
.,TRBD1,TRBJ1-5,TRBV28,CASRSTGGGNQPQHF,TGTGCCAGCAGATCTACAGGGGGGGGCAATCAGCCCCAGCATTTT
.,.,TRBJ2-2,TRBV19,CASRWERAGTGELFF,TGTGCCAGTAGATGGGAAAGGGCGGGCACCGGGGAGCTGTTTTTT
.,TRBD1,TRBJ1-2,TRBV5-1,CASSTDRGGGGYTF,TGCGCCAGCAGCACCGACAGGGGAGGAGGTGGCTACACCTTC
few,TRBD1,TRBJ1-6,TRBV11-1,CASSGRDRGNSPLHF,TGTGCCAGCAGCGGAAGGGACAGGGGGAATTCACCCCTCCACTTT